This TCR beta chain was documented in a study of T cells in Graves' hyperthyroidism and ophthalmopathy. The overall study: The blood sample was taken at first diagnosis, before treatment began.

V lost 8 bases, J lost 3 bases, and 2 bases stayed unmatched. The CDR3 contains 13 residues. CDR1 and CDR2 (germline): WSHSY, SAAADI. Researchers amplified the TCR beta CDR3 regions from RNA transcripts. Using the HTBI primer set, a first-round RT-PCR was run on the TCR CDR3. TCRdb used MiXCR to reprocess the multiplex PCR reads, holding one entry per CDR3 protein. The table shows 400,000 to 600,000 distinct CDR3 sequences, with less than 25% occurring only once. This clonotype was recorded many times. Graves' hyperthyroidism was deemed stable given no ophthalmopathy progression within 18 months. Reasons for excluding patients were uncontrolled infection, other autoimmune disease, pregnancy or lactation.

The clonotype was recovered from a man between 18 and 35 years old with Graves' hyperthyroidism. The sample comprised blood. The chain recombines TRBV10-2 with TRBJ1-2; 11 nucleotides agree with TRBD1. CDR3 sequence (DNA): TGCGCCAGCGGACAGGGGGCTCACTATGGCTACACCTTC. Protein: CASGQGAHYGYTF.